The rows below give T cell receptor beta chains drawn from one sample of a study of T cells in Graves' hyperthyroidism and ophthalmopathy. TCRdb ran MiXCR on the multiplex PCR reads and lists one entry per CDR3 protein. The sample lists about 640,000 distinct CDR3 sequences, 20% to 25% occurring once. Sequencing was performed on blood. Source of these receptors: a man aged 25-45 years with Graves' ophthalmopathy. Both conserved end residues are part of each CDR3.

CDR3aa: CASSTLAGEGNEQFF
v_gene: TRBV5-1

CDR3aa: CSVGTGDIYTF
v_gene: TRBV29-1

CDR3aa: CSARVSVRGQAAKNIQYF
v_gene: TRBV20-1

CDR3aa: CASRSPEGEQYF
v_gene: TRBV13

CDR3aa: CASSLWDFGTEAFF
v_gene: TRBV11-2

CDR3aa: CASSQGSSGRAYEQYF
v_gene: TRBV4-1

CDR3aa: CASSYEQDGYTF
v_gene: TRBV6-5

CDR3aa: CASSYEGRNTQYF
v_gene: TRBV12-3/TRBV12-4

CDR3aa: CASSAPADNEQFF
v_gene: TRBV7-9

CDR3aa: CSADSPRQGATNEQYF
v_gene: TRBV20-1

CDR3aa: CAWSQGNGYTF
v_gene: TRBV30

CDR3aa: CASSQDLLAAEAGELFF
v_gene: TRBV4-2

CDR3aa: CASSLGPQDTEAFF
v_gene: TRBV5-1

CDR3aa: CASSLEQQSTDTQYF
v_gene: TRBV5-1

CDR3aa: CASSPATGGQGEQYF
v_gene: TRBV18

CDR3aa: CASTKPGQGKETQYF
v_gene: TRBV6-1

CDR3aa: CAWKFGTAGNTIYF
v_gene: TRBV30

CDR3aa: CASSATSGLREQYF
v_gene: TRBV6-1

CDR3aa: CATSDYQGRGNEQFF
v_gene: TRBV24-1

CDR3aa: CAISGDREGWADTQYF
v_gene: TRBV10-3

CDR3aa: CASSPRPGQAYNEQFF
v_gene: TRBV5-6

CDR3aa: CASVGGINQPQHF
v_gene: TRBV2

CDR3aa: CASSPRGAGGFEQYF
v_gene: TRBV11-2

CDR3aa: CASSFASPDTQYF
v_gene: TRBV11-2

CDR3aa: CASSPLDRGYYGYTF
v_gene: TRBV7-9

CDR3aa: CASSPTSGGEQFF
v_gene: TRBV12-3/TRBV12-4

CDR3aa: CASRKGLDYGYTF
v_gene: TRBV6-1

CDR3aa: CSAEQEVSKDDEQYF
v_gene: TRBV20-1

CDR3aa: CASSRRPGNDGSSEAFF
v_gene: TRBV5-5

CDR3aa: CASTSGDSGNTIYF
v_gene: TRBV28

CDR3aa: CAISDQDRAFTEAFF
v_gene: TRBV10-3

CDR3aa: CAWTGRRGEQYF
v_gene: TRBV30

CDR3aa: CASSYSVWDEQFF
v_gene: TRBV6-2/TRBV6-3

CDR3aa: CASSSTEGSTNTGELFF
v_gene: TRBV7-9

CDR3aa: CASRFSGRVNTGELFF
v_gene: TRBV7-2

CDR3aa: CASSRGGPKGNNEQFF
v_gene: TRBV11-3

CDR3aa: CASSIGLAVYNEQFF
v_gene: TRBV19

CDR3aa: CASSDGTRLHTQYF
v_gene: TRBV6-1

CDR3aa: CASSLTGSSGNTIYF
v_gene: TRBV7-9

CDR3aa: CSARGRVAYEQYF
v_gene: TRBV20-1

CDR3aa: CASSGLNHNEQFF
v_gene: TRBV3-1